This TCR beta chain was sequenced for a study of T cells in Graves' hyperthyroidism and ophthalmopathy. Hyperthyroidism had been newly diagnosed in patients aged 18 to 65, and its duration was under 2 months. The investigators amplified TCR beta CDR3 regions from RNA transcripts. The HTBI primer set drove a first-round RT-PCR of the TCR CDR3. In TCRdb, the multiplex PCR reads were re-called with MiXCR into one record per CDR3 protein. This sample has around 300,000 distinct CDR3 sequences, with roughly 15% found just once. This TCR came from a woman in her thirties or forties with Graves' hyperthyroidism. The sequenced sample consisted of blood.

CDR3: CASSEPGVTGELFF. CDR3 bases: TGTGCCAGCAGTGAACCCGGGGTTACCGGGGAGCTGTTTTTT. The chain combines TRBV6-1 with TRBJ2-2; tentatively, D is TRBD2 (5 bases). Trimming left V 2 bases short and J 5 bases short, with 9 bases between. From germline, CDR1 is MNHNS and CDR2 SASEGT. CDR3 size: 14 residues.